This T cell receptor beta chain was sequenced in a study of T cell changes during pregnancy in multiple sclerosis. Here immunoSEQ multiplex PCR was the method, and the copy in TCRdb shows in-frame clones only, minus some. The table includes 85,000 to 100,000 clones, around 92% detected once. V lost 5 bases and J lost 5, with 17 bases in between. The length of the CDR3 is 15 residues. The V gene's germline CDR1 is SEHNR and CDR2 FQNEAQ (reference sequence). The V call is TRBV7-9, the J call TRBJ2-3; D might be TRBD1 (5 bases). The sequence was collected from a female donor with multiple sclerosis, enrolled in a pregnancy study. Sequencing used peripheral blood, obtained after pregnancy. CDR3 sequence (DNA): TGTGCCAGCAGCCCCAAACTCAGGGTCAGAGATACGCAGTATTTT. It yields the protein CASSPKLRVRDTQYF. Using reference TRBV7-9 and TRBJ2-3 for the parts outside the CDR3, the full variable domain is DTGVSQNPRHKITKRGQNVTFRCDPISEHNRLYWYRQTLGQGPEFLTYFQNEAQLEKSRLLSDRFSAERPKGSFSTLEIQRTEQGDSAMYLCASSPKLRVRDTQYFGPGTRLTVL.